This is a list of T cell receptor beta chains from one sample in a study of cytomegalovirus exposure and HLA in healthy donors. Profiled with immunoSEQ multiplex PCR; TCRdb holds only in-frame clones, not every one. The sample lists some 150,000 clones, over 80% occurring once. The sequenced sample was PBMCs. Receptors originate from a man aged 40-49 years in good health and CMV-seronegative. CDR3s include the opening cysteine and the closing phenylalanine or tryptophan. D genes are given only for firm matches. Only some rows state a clone size, as once, few, many or a class for expanded clones.

D	J	size	V	CDR3	DNA
TRBD2	TRBJ2-3	once	TRBV9	CASSVEGGILAGVTDTQYF	TGTGCCAGCAGCGTAGAGGGGGGGATACTAGCGGGAGTAACGGATACGCAGTATTTT
TRBD2	TRBJ2-7	-	TRBV29-1	CSVAGTTSYEQYF	TGCAGCGTTGCCGGGACTACCAGCTACGAGCAGTACTTC
-	TRBJ2-1	-	TRBV7-2	CASSPTSTSSNEQFF	TGTGCCAGCAGCCCGACAAGTACTAGCAGCAATGAGCAGTTCTTC
TRBD1	TRBJ2-7	-	TRBV19	CASSSGGAYEQYF	TGTGCCAGTAGTTCAGGGGGCGCGTACGAGCAGTACTTC
TRBD2	TRBJ2-1	-	TRBV9	CASSVAGTSGRLNEQFF	TGTGCCAGCAGCGTAGCAGGGACTAGCGGGAGATTGAATGAGCAGTTCTTC
-	TRBJ2-1	-	TRBV27	CASSPVYRTTLSYNEQFF	TGTGCCAGCAGTCCCGTTTATCGGACTACTCTCTCCTACAATGAGCAGTTCTTC
TRBD2	TRBJ2-4	-	TRBV6-4	CASSRTSGSGNIQYF	TGTGCCAGCAGCCGGACTAGCGGGAGCGGAAACATTCAGTACTTC
-	TRBJ1-2	-	TRBV2	CASRETDAYGYTF	TGTGCCAGCAGAGAGACAGATGCCTATGGCTACACCTTC
-	TRBJ2-2	-	TRBV19	CASSSVITGELFF	TGTGCCAGTAGTAGCGTTATCACCGGGGAGCTGTTTTTT
TRBD2	TRBJ2-1	-	TRBV19	CASSSPSGRPENEQFF	TGTGCCAGTAGTTCCCCTAGCGGGAGGCCGGAAAATGAGCAGTTCTTC
TRBD2	TRBJ2-1	-	TRBV19	CASSAPGLAVNEQFF	TGTGCCAGTAGCGCGCCGGGACTAGCGGTCAATGAGCAGTTCTTC
TRBD1	TRBJ2-1	-	TRBV9	CASSVGTGGVDEQFF	TGTGCCAGCAGCGTAGGGACAGGGGGGGTAGATGAGCAGTTCTTC
-	TRBJ2-3	-	TRBV2	CASSEGPGTDTQYF	TGTGCCAGCAGTGAAGGCCCAGGGACAGATACGCAGTATTTT
-	TRBJ2-1	-	TRBV6-6	CASSYGYSNEQFF	TGTGCCAGCAGTTACGGTTATAGCAATGAGCAGTTCTTC
-	TRBJ1-5	few	TRBV4-1	CASSQEGGWGNQPQHF	TGCGCCAGCAGCCAAGAAGGGGGATGGGGCAATCAGCCCCAGCATTTT
-	TRBJ1-5	-	TRBV5-5	CASSPTQEYSNQPQHF	TGTGCCAGCAGCCCTACTCAGGAATATAGCAATCAGCCCCAGCATTTT
-	TRBJ1-2	-	TRBV14	CASSQDWAGDGYTF	TGTGCCAGCAGCCAAGATTGGGCAGGGGATGGCTACACCTTC
TRBD2	TRBJ2-2	few	TRBV2	CASRAGAKNTGELFF	TGTGCCAGCAGAGCGGGGGCCAAAAACACCGGGGAGCTGTTTTTT
-	TRBJ1-5	-	TRBV19	CASIGLTSNQPQHF	TGTGCCAGTATAGGACTCACTAGCAATCAGCCCCAGCATTTT
TRBD2	TRBJ2-7	-	TRBV30	CAWSPRVSSSGAYEQYF	TGTGCCTGGAGCCCAAGAGTGTCCTCTAGCGGGGCCTACGAGCAGTACTTC
-	TRBJ2-1	-	TRBV14	CASRDTAYNEQFF	TGTGCCAGCCGGGACACGGCCTACAATGAGCAGTTCTTC
-	TRBJ1-5	-	TRBV10-3	CAISGGVGFGQPQHF	TGTGCCATCAGTGGAGGTGTGGGTTTTGGACAGCCCCAGCATTTT
TRBD1	TRBJ1-2	-	TRBV4-3	CASSQGGTGGQWSYGYTF	TGCGCCAGCAGCCAAGGGGGGACAGGGGGCCAATGGAGCTATGGCTACACCTTC
TRBD2	TRBJ2-7	once	TRBV27	CASSLGGGTYEQYF	TGTGCCAGCAGTTTGGGCGGGGGGACCTACGAGCAGTACTTC
TRBD2	TRBJ2-7	once	TRBV27	CASSPVAGGPGLYEQYF	TGTGCCAGCAGTCCGGTAGCGGGGGGGCCGGGACTCTACGAGCAGTACTTC
TRBD1	TRBJ2-2	-	TRBV7-2	CASSLMGTANTGELFF	TGTGCCAGCAGCTTAATGGGGACAGCGAACACCGGGGAGCTGTTTTTT
-	TRBJ2-7	-	TRBV2	CASSEGRISSYEQYF	TGTGCCAGCAGTGAGGGCAGGATCAGCTCCTACGAGCAGTACTTC
-	TRBJ1-1	-	TRBV5-4	CASSHGTMNTEAFF	TGTGCCAGCAGCCACGGGACTATGAACACTGAAGCTTTCTTT
-	TRBJ1-3	once	TRBV5-1	CASSLAQGPEDTIYF	TGCGCCAGCAGCTTGGCCCAGGGTCCTGAGGACACCATATATTTT
TRBD2	TRBJ2-3	-	TRBV10-3	CAISDPGLAGVRGDTQYF	TGTGCCATCAGTGACCCGGGACTAGCGGGAGTCAGAGGAGATACGCAGTATTTT
TRBD1	TRBJ1-1	-	TRBV15	CATSTYPGQGNTEAFF	TGTGCCACCAGCACCTATCCGGGACAGGGGAACACTGAAGCTTTCTTT
TRBD1	TRBJ1-4	-	TRBV18	CASSASRQGNLNEKLFF	TGTGCCAGCTCAGCCTCCCGACAGGGGAACCTTAATGAAAAACTGTTTTTT
-	TRBJ1-1	-	TRBV18	CASSPLQVAEAFF	TGTGCCAGCTCACCCCTCCAGGTCGCTGAAGCTTTCTTT
TRBD1	TRBJ2-7	-	TRBV4-1	CASSQPRQGGHEQYF	TGCGCCAGCAGCCAGCCCAGACAGGGGGGCCACGAGCAGTACTTC
TRBD1	TRBJ2-7	-	TRBV9	CASSFGTGGATYEQYF	TGTGCCAGCAGCTTCGGGACAGGGGGCGCAACCTACGAGCAGTACTTC